The 4 T cell receptor beta chains reported below all come from one sample, sequenced in a study of OX40 agonist ivuxolimab in advanced cancers. Libraries were made using the immunoSEQ multiplex PCR assay. The immuneACCESS repertoire file appears here via TCRdb, limited to in-frame rearrangements. These files lack a portion of the clones; in checked studies, under half of the deficit traces to unresolved V genes, and the cause of the others is not known. For this sample there are around 94,000 clones; around nine tenths appear just once. The ten most abundant clones make up over 0.7% of the sample. The specimen was CD4+ or CD8+ T cells sorted from blood, collected in a trial of the OX40 agonist ivuxolimab. The receptors shown here come from an adult with an advanced solid tumor such as melanoma, head and neck, liver or kidney cancer.

The chain employs TRBV28 and TRBJ1-2, with unresolved D. This CDR3 has 11 amino acids. V was pared by 6 bases and J by 8 bases, with 10 bases between. Germline V gene data show CDR1 as MDHEN and CDR2 as SYDVKM. The CDR3 is CASSLEEGYTF. The CDR3 nucleotides are TGTGCCAGCAGCCTAGAGGAAGGCTACACCTTC.

The chain carries TRBV19 and TRBJ1-2, with D possibly being TRBD1 (6 bases). The CDR3 totals 14 residues. CDR1 is LNHDA, CDR2 SQIVND, per germline (reference sequence). V was clipped by 7 bases and J by 8 bases, with 20 bases between them. The CDR3 reads CASNQQGGIRGYTF. In DNA form, the CDR3 reads TGTGCCAGTAACCAACAGGGAGGTATTAGGGGCTACACCTTC.

Comments on this clone: Given a much more abundant clone one base away, this may be a read error. This chain uses TRBV7-6 with TRBJ2-3; D call uncertain. This CDR3 spans 11 amino acids. V was clipped by 5 bases and J by 2 bases, with 2 bases between them. Per the germline V gene, CDR1 is SGHVS and CDR2 is FNYEAQ. The CDR3 DNA is TGTGCCAGCAGCCACACAGATACGCAGTATTTT. As protein: CASSHTDTQYF.

This clone has only one observation. The rearrangement joins TRBV11-2 to TRBJ2-7; 9 bases are a match to TRBD2. The CDR3 has 15 residues. Germline CDR1 reads SGHAT; CDR2 reads FQNNGV. The trim removed 1 base at V and 3 bases at J, leaving 4 bases unmatched. This chain's CDR3 is CASSLGSSGIYEQYF. Written as DNA, the CDR3 is TGTGCCAGCAGCTTAGGTTCTAGCGGGATCTACGAGCAGTACTTC.